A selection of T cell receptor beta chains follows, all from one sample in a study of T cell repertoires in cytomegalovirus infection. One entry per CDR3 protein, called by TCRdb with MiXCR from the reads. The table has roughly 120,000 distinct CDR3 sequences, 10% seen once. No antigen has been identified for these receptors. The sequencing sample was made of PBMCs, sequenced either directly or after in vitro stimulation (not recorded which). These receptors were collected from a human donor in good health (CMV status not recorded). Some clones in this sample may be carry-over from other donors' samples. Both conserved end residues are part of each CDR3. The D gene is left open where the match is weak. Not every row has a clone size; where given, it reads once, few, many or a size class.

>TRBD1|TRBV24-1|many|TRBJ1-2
TGTGCCACCAGTGAGGGGGACAGAAAATATGGCTACACCTTC
CATSEGDRKYGYTF
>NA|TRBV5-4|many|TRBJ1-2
TGTGCCAGCAGCCAGTTCCGGGGGGGTGCTGTTCCTGGCTACACCTTC
CASSQFRGGAVPGYTF
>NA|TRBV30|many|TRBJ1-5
TGTGCCTGGAGTGTACCCGGCCAGCCCCAGCATTTT
CAWSVPGQPQHF
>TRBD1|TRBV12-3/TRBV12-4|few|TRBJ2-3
TGTGCCAGCAGTTGGACAGGTCCTCACACAGATACGCAGTATTTT
CASSWTGPHTDTQYF
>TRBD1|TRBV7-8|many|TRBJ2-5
TGTGCCAGCAGCTTAGGGACAGGGGGCGGTGAGACCCAGTACTTC
CASSLGTGGGETQYF
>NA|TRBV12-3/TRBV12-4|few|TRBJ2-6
TGTGCCAGCAGGGACGGCCGGGGGTCTGGGGCCAACGTCCTGACTTTC
CASRDGRGSGANVLTF
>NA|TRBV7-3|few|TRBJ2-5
TGTGCCAGCAGCTTACGGGCCAGACAAGAGACCCAGTACTTC
CASSLRARQETQYF
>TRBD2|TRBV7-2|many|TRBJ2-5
TGTGCCAGCAGCAGACTAGCGGGGGAGACCCAGTACTTC
CASSRLAGETQYF
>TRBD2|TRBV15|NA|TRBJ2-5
TGTGCCGCGGGGGACTTGCAAGAGACCCAGTACTTC
CAAGDLQETQYF
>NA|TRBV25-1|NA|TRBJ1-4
TGTGCCAGCAGTGTAGGACAGCAGCTCCCTGAAAAACTGTTTTTT
CASSVGQQLPEKLFF
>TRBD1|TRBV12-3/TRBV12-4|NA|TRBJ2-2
TGTGCCAGCAGTCTGGGACAGGGCACCGGGGAGCTGTTTTTT
CASSLGQGTGELFF
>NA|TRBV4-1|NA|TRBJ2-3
TGCGCCAGCAGCCCCCCCCGGCTCACAGATACGCAGTATTTT
CASSPPRLTDTQYF
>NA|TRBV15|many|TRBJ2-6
TGTGCCACCAGCAGAGACCAGGGTTTCTCTGGGGCCAACGTCCTGACTTTC
CATSRDQGFSGANVLTF
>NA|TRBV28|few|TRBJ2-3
TGTGCCAGCAGTGCCAATAAGTGGGATACGCAGTATTTT
CASSANKWDTQYF
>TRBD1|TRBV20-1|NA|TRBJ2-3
TGCAGTGCCCATGGACAGGGCCTCACAGATACGCAGTATTTT
CSAHGQGLTDTQYF
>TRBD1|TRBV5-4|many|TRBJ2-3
TGTGCCAGCAGCTTGACGACAGGGTTGGGCACAGATACGCAGTATTTT
CASSLTTGLGTDTQYF
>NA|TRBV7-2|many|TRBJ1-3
TGTGCCAGCAGCTTCTTTCCAGGGAGTGGAAACACCATATATTTT
CASSFFPGSGNTIYF
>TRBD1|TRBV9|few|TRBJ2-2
TGTGCCAGCAGCCCCTTCACCGGGACAGGGAACACCGGGGAGCTGTTTTTT
CASSPFTGTGNTGELFF
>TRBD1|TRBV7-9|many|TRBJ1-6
TGTGCCAGCAGCGGAGGGACAGGGTGGAATTCACCCCTCCACTTT
CASSGGTGWNSPLHF
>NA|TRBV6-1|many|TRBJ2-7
TGTGCCAGCAGTTGGCAGCGTGACTCCTACGAGCAGTACTTC
CASSWQRDSYEQYF
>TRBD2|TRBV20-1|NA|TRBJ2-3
TGCAGCTCACTAGCGGGGACCACAGATACGCAGTATTTT
CSSLAGTTDTQYF
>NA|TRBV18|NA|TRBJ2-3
TGTGCCAGCTCACTGATCTATGGGGATACGCAGTATTTT
CASSLIYGDTQYF
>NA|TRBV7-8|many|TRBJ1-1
TGTGCCAGCAGCGGACATAAGAACACTGAAGCTTTCTTT
CASSGHKNTEAFF
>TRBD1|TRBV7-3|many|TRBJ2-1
TGTGCCAGCAGCTTAGGACCCGGGACAGGGGACAATGAGCAGTTCTTC
CASSLGPGTGDNEQFF
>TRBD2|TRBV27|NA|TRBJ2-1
TGTGCCAGCAGTTTAATTGGTCTAGCGGGAACTAGCTCCTACAATGAGCAGTTCTTC
CASSLIGLAGTSSYNEQFF
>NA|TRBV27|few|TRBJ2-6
TGTGCCAGCAGGGTATTGGGGACTGGGGCCAACGTCCTGACTTTC
CASRVLGTGANVLTF
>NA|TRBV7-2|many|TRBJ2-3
TGTGCCAGCAGCTTTGGCGGGCTTTCCACAGATACGCAGTATTTT
CASSFGGLSTDTQYF
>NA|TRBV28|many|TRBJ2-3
TGTGCCAGCAGCCGGGCTAGCGAGGATACGCAGTATTTT
CASSRASEDTQYF
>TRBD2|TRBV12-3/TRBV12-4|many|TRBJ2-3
TGTGCCAGCAGACCGGGGACTACCTCCAGGGATACGCAGTATTTT
CASRPGTTSRDTQYF
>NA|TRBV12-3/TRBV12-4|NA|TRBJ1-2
TGTGCCAGCAGTCGGGCCCTCCTTGGCTACACCTTC
CASSRALLGYTF
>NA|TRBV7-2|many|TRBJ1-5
TGTGCCAGCAGCCAAGCCCCCCAGCCCCAGCATTTT
CASSQAPQPQHF
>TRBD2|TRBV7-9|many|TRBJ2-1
TGTGCCAGCAGCTTTACGAGGGGACCCAGGACTAGCGGGAGGAATGAGCAGTTCTTC
CASSFTRGPRTSGRNEQFF
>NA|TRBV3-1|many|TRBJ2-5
TGTGCCAGCAGCAAAAACGGACTGGAACAAGAGACCCAGTACTTC
CASSKNGLEQETQYF
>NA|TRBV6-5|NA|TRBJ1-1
TGTGCCAGCAGTCGTCCCGCATTGGGCACTGAAGCTTTCTTT
CASSRPALGTEAFF
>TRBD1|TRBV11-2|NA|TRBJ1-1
TGTGACAGCAGCGGACAGGGAGACACTGATGCTTTCTTT
CDSSGQGDTDAFF
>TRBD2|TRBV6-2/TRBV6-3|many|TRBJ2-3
TGTGCCAGCAGTTACCCCTTCGGGACTAGCGGTCGCACAGATACGCAGTATTTT
CASSYPFGTSGRTDTQYF
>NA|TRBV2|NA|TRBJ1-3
TGTGCCAGCACAGTGGTTGGAAACACCATATATTTT
CASTVVGNTIYF
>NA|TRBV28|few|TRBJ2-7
TGTGCCAGCAGTGGGGTCGGGGCTAGGAGTGAGCAGTACTTC
CASSGVGARSEQYF
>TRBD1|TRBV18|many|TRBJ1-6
TGTGCCAGCTCACCGTGGGGACAGGGGGATTCACCCCTCCACTTT
CASSPWGQGDSPLHF
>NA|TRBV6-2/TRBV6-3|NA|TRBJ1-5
TGTGCCAGCAGTGACCATCAGAGATTATTGGGTCAGCCCCAGCATTTT
CASSDHQRLLGQPQHF
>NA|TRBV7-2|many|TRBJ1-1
TGTGCCAGCAGCTTGCTAGGGTCTGGGGTAGCGACTGAAGCTTTCTTT
CASSLLGSGVATEAFF